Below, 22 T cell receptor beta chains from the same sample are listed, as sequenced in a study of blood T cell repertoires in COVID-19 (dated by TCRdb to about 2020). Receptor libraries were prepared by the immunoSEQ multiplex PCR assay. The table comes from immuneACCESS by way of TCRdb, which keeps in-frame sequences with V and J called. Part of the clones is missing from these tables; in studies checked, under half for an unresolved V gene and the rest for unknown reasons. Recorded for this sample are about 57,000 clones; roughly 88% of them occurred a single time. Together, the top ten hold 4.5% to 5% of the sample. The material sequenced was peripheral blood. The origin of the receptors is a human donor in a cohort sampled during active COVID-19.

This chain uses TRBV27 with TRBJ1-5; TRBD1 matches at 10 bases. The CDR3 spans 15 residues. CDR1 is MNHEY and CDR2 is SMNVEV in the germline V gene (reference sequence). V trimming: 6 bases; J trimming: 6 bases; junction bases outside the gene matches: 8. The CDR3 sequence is CASSPDRGRSQPQHF. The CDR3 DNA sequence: TGTGCCAGCAGCCCTGACAGGGGGCGCAGTCAGCCCCAGCATTTT.

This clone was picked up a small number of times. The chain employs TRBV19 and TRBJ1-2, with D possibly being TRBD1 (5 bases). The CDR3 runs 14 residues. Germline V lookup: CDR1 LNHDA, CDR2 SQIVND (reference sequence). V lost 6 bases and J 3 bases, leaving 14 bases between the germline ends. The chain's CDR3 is CASSPGRTYYGYTF. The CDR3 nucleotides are TGTGCCAGTAGCCCTGGCAGGACATACTATGGCTACACCTTC.

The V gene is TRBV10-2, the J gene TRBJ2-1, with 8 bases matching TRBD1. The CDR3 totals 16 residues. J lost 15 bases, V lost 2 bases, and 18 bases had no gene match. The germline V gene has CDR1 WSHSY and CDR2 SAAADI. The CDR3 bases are TGCGCCAGCAGTGAGGAAGTGACAGGGGTCCTACACCAGAGGTTCTTC. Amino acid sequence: CASSEEVTGVLHQRFF.

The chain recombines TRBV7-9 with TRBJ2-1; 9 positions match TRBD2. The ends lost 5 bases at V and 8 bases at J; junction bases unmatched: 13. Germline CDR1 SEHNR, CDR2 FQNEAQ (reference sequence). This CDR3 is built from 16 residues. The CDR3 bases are TGTGCCAGCAGCCTAAGGGCGGGAGGGTCGACAGATGAGCAGTTCTTC. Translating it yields CASSLRAGGSTDEQFF.

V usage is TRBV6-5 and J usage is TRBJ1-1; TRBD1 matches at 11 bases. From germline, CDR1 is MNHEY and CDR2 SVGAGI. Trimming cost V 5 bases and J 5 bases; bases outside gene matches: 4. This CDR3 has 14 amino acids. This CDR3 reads CASSRDRGGTEAFF. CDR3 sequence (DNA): TGTGCCAGCAGTCGGGACAGGGGGGGGACTGAAGCTTTCTTT.

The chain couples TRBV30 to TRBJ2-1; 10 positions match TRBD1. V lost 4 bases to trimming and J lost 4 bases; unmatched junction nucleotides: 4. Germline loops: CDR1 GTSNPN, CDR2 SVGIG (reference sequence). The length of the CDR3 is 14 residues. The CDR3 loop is CAWTRDRGYNEQFF. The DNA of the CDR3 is TGTGCCTGGACAAGGGACAGGGGATACAATGAGCAGTTCTTC.

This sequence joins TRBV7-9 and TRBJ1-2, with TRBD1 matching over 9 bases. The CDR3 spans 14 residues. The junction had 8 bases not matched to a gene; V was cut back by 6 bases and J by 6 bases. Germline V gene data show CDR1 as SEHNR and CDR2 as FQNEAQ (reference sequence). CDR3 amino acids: CASSSMDRGDGYTF. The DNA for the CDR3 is TGTGCCAGCAGTTCAATGGACAGGGGTGATGGCTACACCTTC. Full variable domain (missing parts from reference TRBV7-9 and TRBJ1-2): DTGVSQNPRHKITKRGQNVTFRCDPISEHNRLYWYRQTLGQGPEFLTYFQNEAQLEKSRLLSDRFSAERPKGSFSTLEIQRTEQGDSAMYLCASSSMDRGDGYTFGSGTRLTVV.

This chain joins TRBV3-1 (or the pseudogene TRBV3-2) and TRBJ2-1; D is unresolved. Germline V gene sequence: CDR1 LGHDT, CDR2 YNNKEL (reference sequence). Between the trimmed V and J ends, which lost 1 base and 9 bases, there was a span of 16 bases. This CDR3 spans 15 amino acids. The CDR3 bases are TGTGCCAGCAGCCAAGGTCCCAATCGTCTCGGTGAGCAGTTCTTC. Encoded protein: CASSQGPNRLGEQFF.

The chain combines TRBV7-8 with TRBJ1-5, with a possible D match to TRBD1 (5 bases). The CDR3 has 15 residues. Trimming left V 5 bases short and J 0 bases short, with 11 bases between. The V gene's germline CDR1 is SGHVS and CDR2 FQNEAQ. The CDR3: CASSPGIRSNQPQHF. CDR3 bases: TGTGCCAGCAGCCCAGGGATTCGTAGCAATCAGCCCCAGCATTTT.

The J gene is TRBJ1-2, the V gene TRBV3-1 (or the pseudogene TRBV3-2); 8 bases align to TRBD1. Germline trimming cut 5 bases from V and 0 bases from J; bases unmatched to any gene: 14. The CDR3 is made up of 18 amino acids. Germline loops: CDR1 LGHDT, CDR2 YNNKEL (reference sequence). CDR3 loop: CASSDSRDRWGTNYGYTF. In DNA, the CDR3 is TGTGCCAGCAGCGACTCCCGGGACAGGTGGGGCACTAACTATGGCTACACCTTC.

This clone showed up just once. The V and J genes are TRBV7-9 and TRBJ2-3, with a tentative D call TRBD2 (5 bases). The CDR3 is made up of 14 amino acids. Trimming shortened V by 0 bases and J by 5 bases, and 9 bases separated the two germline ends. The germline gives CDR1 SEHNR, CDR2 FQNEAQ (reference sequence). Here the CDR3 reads CASSLAGIIDTQYF. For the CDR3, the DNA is TGTGCCAGCAGCTTAGCCGGGATCATAGATACGCAGTATTTT. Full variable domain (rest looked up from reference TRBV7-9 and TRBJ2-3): DTGVSQNPRHKITKRGQNVTFRCDPISEHNRLYWYRQTLGQGPEFLTYFQNEAQLEKSRLLSDRFSAERPKGSFSTLEIQRTEQGDSAMYLCASSLAGIIDTQYFGPGTRLTVL.

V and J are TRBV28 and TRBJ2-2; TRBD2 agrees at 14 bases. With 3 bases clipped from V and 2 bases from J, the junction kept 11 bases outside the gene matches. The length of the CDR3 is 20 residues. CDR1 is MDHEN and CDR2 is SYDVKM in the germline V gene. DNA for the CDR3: TGTGCCAGCAGTTTTTCCCAAGGACTAGCGGGAGGACGAAACACCGGGGAGCTGTTTTTT. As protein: CASSFSQGLAGGRNTGELFF.

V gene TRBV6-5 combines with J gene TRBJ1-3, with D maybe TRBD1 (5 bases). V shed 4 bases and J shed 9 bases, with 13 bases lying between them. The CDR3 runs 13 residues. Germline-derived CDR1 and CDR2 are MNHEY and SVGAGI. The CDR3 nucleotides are TGTGCCAGCAGTTTGCACAGCGGGACCACCATATATTTT. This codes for CASSLHSGTTIYF.

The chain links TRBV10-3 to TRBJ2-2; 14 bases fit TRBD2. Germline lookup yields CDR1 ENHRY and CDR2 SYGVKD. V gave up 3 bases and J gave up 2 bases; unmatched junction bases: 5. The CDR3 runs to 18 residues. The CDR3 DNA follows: TGTGCCATCAGTGATGGACTAGCGGGGGGTGTTAACACCGGGGAGCTGTTTTTT. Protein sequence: CAISDGLAGGVNTGELFF.

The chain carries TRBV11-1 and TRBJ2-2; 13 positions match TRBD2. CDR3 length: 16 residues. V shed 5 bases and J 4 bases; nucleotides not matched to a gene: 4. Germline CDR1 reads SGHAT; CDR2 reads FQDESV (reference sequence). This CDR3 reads CASSPRLAGGTGELFF. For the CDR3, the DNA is TGTGCCAGCAGCCCACGACTAGCGGGGGGCACCGGGGAGCTGTTTTTT.

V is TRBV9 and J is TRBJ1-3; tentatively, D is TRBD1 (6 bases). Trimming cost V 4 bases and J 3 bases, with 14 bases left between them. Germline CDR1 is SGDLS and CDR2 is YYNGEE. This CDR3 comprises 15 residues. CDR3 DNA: TGTGCCAGCAGCCCCGGGGGGGCCTTTGGAAACACCATATATTTT. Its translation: CASSPGGAFGNTIYF.

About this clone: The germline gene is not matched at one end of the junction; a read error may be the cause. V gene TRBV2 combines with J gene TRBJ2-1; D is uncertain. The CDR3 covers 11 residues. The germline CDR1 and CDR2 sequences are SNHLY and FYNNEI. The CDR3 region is CASSTYNEQFF. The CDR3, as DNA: TGTGCCAGCAGTACCTATAATGAGCAGTTCTTC.

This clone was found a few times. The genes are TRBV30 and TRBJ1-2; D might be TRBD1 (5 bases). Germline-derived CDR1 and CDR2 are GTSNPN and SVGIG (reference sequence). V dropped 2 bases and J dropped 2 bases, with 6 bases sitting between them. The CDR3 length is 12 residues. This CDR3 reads CAWSSGNYGYTF. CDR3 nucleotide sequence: TGTGCCTGGAGTTCAGGGAACTATGGCTACACCTTC.

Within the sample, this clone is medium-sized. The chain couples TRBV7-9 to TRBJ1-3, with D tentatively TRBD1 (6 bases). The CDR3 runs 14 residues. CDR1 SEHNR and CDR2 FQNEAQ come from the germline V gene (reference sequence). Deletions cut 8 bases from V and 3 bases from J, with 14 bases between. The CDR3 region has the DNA TGTGCCAGCCGGGGGGCAGGTCATGGAAACACCATATATTTT. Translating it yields CASRGAGHGNTIYF.

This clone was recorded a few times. CDR3 amino acids: CASSAGLPIYEQYF. CDR3 DNA sequence: TGTGCCAGTAGTGCGGGACTGCCTATCTACGAGCAGTACTTC. This chain uses TRBV19 with TRBJ2-7; D might be TRBD2 (6 bases). The germline CDR1 and CDR2 sequences are LNHDA and SQIVND (reference sequence). Trimming left V 5 bases short and J 3 bases short, with 14 bases between. CDR3 size: 14 residues.

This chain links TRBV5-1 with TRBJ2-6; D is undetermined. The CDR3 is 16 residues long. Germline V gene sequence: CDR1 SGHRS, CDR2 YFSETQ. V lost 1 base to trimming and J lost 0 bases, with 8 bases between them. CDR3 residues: CASSLWPISGANVLTF. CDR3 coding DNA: TGCGCCAGCAGCTTGTGGCCGATCTCTGGGGCCAACGTCCTGACTTTC.

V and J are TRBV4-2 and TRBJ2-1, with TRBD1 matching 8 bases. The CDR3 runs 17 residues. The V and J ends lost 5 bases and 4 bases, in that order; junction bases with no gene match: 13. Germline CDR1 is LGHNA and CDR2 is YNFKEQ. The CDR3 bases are TGTGCCAGCAGCAACCTTGGGGGGACAGGCTTATACAATGAGCAGTTCTTC. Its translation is CASSNLGGTGLYNEQFF.